The entry that follows covers one T cell receptor beta chain sequence. The clone's antigen remains unknown. No base-level quality is on record; no much larger clone is a single base apart. The immunoSEQ Assay, a bias-controlled multiplex PCR, was used to amplify TCRbeta CDR3 regions from genomic DNA. As for the original processing: The number of nucleated cells in each sample was estimated from the amplification of reference gene primers within the assay. Sequence reads were collapsed and filtered to measure the absolute abundance of every unique TCRbeta CDR3 rearrangement. For each sample, productive Simpson clonality was calculated as the square root of Simpson's diversity index across productive rearrangements. TCRdb limited this immuneACCESS table to in-frame rearrangements with V and J called. A share of clones is missing; checked studies link under half to unresolved V genes, and the rest is unexplained. The V and J calls and clone size are taken from that table; D and trimming were inferred from the DNA. In all, the sample holds fewer than 110,000 clones, and 85% to 90% of those were seen once. About 3% of the sample comes from the top ten.

Taken from the germline V gene (reference sequence), the CDR1 and CDR2 loops are LNHDA and SQIVND. The CDR3 starts with the cysteine, ends with the phenylalanine, and has 15 residues. Of the read, only the CDR3 DNA is kept; its 45 bases are in frame from base 1. Cut back by 3 bases and 2 bases, the V and J ends lie 11 bases apart. The sample originates from a study of blood T cell repertoires in COVID-19 (dated by TCRdb to 2020 to 2021). The study in broad terms: Samples from collaborators originated in the United States, Italy and Spain and spanned both the acute and convalescent phases of COVID-19. The prospective study material was composed of cDNA or gDNA derived from T cells, B-cell-depleted T cells, or PBMCs. Subjects who had been exposed to COVID-19, were actively infected with it, or had recovered from it provided the deeply sampled blood TCRbeta repertoires that made up the dataset. A freely available public database, intended as a resource for researchers studying the immune response to SARS-CoV-2, is where the repertoires were released. Samples came from the ongoing ImmuneRACE study (first 160 participants) plus 1,254 subjects from 6 global collaborators. Nearly every sample came with metadata listing a de-identified subject ID, COVID-19 status, age in years and sex. Where HLA class I and class II types were available, the types were taken from metadata supplied by the sample provider, not from assay-based typing.

Each collaborating institution followed its own protocols to collect whole blood in K2EDTA tubes. For TCRbeta analysis, collaborator samples were shipped as frozen whole blood, as isolated PBMCs, or as DNA extracted from either sample type. The research as a whole found: How much clinical and demographic metadata was included differed by source and by participant, and the metadata was provided uncurated.

The chain was built from TRBV19 and TRBJ1-5; the D segment could be TRBD1, given 6 matching bases. The sample was peripheral blood. The receptor's source is a human donor in a cohort sampled during active COVID-19. The CDR3 has the sequence CASSMPGVGNQPQHF. The DNA reads as follows: TGTGCCAGTAGTATGCCAGGGGTGGGCAATCAGCCCCAGCATTTT.